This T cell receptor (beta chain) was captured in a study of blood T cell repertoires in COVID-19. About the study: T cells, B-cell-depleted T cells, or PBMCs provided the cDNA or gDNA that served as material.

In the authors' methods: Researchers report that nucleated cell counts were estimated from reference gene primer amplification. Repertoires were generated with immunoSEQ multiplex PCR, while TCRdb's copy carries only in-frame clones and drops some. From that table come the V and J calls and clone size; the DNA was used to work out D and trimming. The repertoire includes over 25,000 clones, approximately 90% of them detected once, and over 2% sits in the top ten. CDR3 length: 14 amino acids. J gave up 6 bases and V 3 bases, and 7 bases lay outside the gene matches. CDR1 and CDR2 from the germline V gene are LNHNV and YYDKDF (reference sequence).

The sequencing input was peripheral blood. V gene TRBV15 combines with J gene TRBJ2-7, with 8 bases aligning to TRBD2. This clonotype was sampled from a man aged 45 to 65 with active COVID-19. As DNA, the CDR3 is TGTGCCACCAGCAGTGATCGGGGGGGGAGCGAGCAGTACTTC. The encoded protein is CATSSDRGGSEQYF.